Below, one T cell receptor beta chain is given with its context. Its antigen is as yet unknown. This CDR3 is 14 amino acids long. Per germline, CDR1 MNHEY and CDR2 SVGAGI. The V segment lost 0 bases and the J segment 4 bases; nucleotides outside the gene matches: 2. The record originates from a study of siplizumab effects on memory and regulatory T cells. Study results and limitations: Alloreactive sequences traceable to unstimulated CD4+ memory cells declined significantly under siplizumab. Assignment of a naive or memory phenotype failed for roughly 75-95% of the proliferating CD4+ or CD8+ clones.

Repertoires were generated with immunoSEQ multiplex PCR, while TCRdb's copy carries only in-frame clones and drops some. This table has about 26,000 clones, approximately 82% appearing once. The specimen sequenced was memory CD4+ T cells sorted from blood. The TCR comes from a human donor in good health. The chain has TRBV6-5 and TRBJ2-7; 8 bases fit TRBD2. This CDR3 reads CASSYSSGVYEQYF. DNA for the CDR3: TGTGCCAGCAGTTACTCTAGCGGGGTTTACGAGCAGTACTTC.